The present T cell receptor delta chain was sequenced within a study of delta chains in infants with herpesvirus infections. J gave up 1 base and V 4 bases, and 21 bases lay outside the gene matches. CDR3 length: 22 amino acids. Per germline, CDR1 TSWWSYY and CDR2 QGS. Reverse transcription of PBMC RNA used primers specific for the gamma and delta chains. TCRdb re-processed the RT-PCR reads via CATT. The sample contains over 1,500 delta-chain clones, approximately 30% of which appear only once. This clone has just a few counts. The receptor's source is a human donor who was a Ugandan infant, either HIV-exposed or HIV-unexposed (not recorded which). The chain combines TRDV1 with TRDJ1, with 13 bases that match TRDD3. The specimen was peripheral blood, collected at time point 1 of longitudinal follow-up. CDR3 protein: CALGGTPSLRRLGDTSTDKLIF. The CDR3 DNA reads TGTGCTCTTGGGGGGACCCCTAGCCTTCGGCGACTGGGGGATACGAGCACCGATAAACTCATCTTT.